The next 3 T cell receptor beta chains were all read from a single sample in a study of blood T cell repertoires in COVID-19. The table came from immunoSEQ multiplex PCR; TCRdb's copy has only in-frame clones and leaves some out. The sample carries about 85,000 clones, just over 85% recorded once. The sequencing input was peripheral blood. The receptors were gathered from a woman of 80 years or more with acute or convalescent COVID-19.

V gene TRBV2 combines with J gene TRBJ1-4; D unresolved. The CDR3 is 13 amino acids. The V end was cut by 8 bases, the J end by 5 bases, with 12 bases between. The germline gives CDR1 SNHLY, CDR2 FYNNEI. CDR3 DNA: TGTGCCAGCGTTAACAATCTGAATGAAAAACTGTTTTTT. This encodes CASVNNLNEKLFF.

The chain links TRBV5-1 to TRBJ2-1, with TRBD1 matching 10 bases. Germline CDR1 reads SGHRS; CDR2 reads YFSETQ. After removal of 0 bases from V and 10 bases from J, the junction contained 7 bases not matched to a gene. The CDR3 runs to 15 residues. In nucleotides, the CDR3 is TGCGCCAGCAGCTTGGCTGGGACAGGGGTTGGAGAGCAGTTCTTC. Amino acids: CASSLAGTGVGEQFF.

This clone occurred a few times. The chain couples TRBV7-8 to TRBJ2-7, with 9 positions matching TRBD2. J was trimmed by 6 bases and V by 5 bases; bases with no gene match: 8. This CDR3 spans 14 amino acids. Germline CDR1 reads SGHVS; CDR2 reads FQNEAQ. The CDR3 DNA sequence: TGTGCCAGCAGCCTCCAACTAGCGGGTAGCGAGCAGTACTTC. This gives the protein CASSLQLAGSEQYF. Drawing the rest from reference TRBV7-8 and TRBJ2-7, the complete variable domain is GAGVSQSPRYKVAKRGQDVALRCDPISGHVSLFWYQQALGQGPEFLTYFQNEAQLDKSGLPSDRFFAERPEGSVSTLKIQRTQQEDSAVYLCASSLQLAGSEQYFGPGTRLTVT.